The rows below give T cell receptor beta chains drawn from one sample of a study of regulatory T cells in long-lasting Graves disease. MiXCR was run by TCRdb on the multiplex PCR reads, yielding one entry per CDR3 protein. This sample has a few hundred thousand distinct CDR3 sequences, with approximately 13% found just once. The data were also submitted as part of a second study, on T cells in Graves' hyperthyroidism and ophthalmopathy.

The sample here was peripheral blood mononuclear cells (PBMCs), taken at new diagnosis, from a patient treated with antithyroid drugs. Receptors originate from a man aged 25-40 years with Graves disease. Each CDR3 is given with its conserved first and last residue. The order of the fields is D gene, J gene, clone size, V gene, CDR3 DNA, CDR3 protein. D genes are given only for firm matches. Where a row states a size, it is once, few, many or the class of an expanded clone; other rows omit it.

NA | TRBJ2-1 | many | TRBV6-1 | TGTGCCAGCAAGGTGGCGGGCCAGTCCTACAATGAGCAGTTCTTC | CASKVAGQSYNEQFF
TRBD2 | TRBJ2-2 | many | TRBV11-2 | TGTGCCAGCAGCCGAACTAGCGGAGCCACCGGGGAGCTGTTTTTT | CASSRTSGATGELFF
TRBD2 | TRBJ2-1 | few | TRBV9 | TGTGCCAGCAGCGTAGCCCCGGGGACTAGCGGATACAATGAGCAGTTCTTC | CASSVAPGTSGYNEQFF
NA | TRBJ1-1 | many | TRBV12-3/TRBV12-4 | TGTGCCAGCAGACCTCCTGACAGAAATGAAGCTTTCTTT | CASRPPDRNEAFF
NA | TRBJ1-2 | many | TRBV6-2/TRBV6-3 | TGTGCCAGCAGTTACGGGTTGACTTATGGCTACACCTTC | CASSYGLTYGYTF
NA | TRBJ2-3 | many | TRBV12-3/TRBV12-4 | TGTGCCAGCACCTTACGGGGCGGCGGGGATACGCAGTATTTT | CASTLRGGGDTQYF
NA | TRBJ2-2 | NA | TRBV10-2 | NA | CASSESIQGASFGPGPGELFF
TRBD1 | TRBJ1-5 | NA | TRBV4-1 | TGCGCCAGCAGCCCAACCCCAGGGGGTAGCAATCAGCCCCAGCATTTT | CASSPTPGGSNQPQHF
NA | TRBJ2-7 | NA | TRBV20-1 | TGCAGTGCTAGTCCCGATGTAATAGGGGACGAGCAGTACTTC | CSASPDVIGDEQYF
NA | TRBJ1-1 | many | TRBV27 | TGTGCCAGCAGTCTCCATGGGGGGAACAGTGAAGCTTTCTTT | CASSLHGGNSEAFF
NA | TRBJ2-1 | many | TRBV10-3 | TGTGCCATCAGTGATCTGGGAGCAGGGAAGTACAATGAGCAGTTCTTC | CAISDLGAGKYNEQFF
TRBD1 | TRBJ1-3 | few | TRBV5-1 | TGCGCCAGCAGCTTGGGGACAGGGCAAAGAAACACCATATATTTT | CASSLGTGQRNTIYF
TRBD2 | TRBJ2-1 | many | TRBV10-1 | TGCGCCAGCAGTGGGGCGGGAGAGGCAAACAATGAGCAGTTCTTC | CASSGAGEANNEQFF
TRBD2 | TRBJ2-7 | NA | TRBV29-1 | TGCAGCGTTGAAAGCGGGAGATCCTACGAGCAGTACTTC | CSVESGRSYEQYF
NA | TRBJ2-2 | NA | TRBV6-1 | TGTGCCAGCAGTGAAAGTGCCCAGGGCACCGGGGAGCTGTTTTTT | CASSESAQGTGELFF
TRBD1 | TRBJ2-1 | many | TRBV6-1 | TGTGCCAGCAGACCTCTCAGGGGGACAGCCTACAATGAGCAGTTCTTC | CASRPLRGTAYNEQFF
NA | TRBJ2-7 | many | TRBV2 | TGTGCCAGCAGTTCATCGGGACTGGGAACCTACGAGCAGTACTTC | CASSSSGLGTYEQYF
TRBD1 | TRBJ1-5 | many | TRBV10-2 | TGCGCCAGCAGTGGAGCCCCGACAGGGATCTATCAGCCCCAGCATTTT | CASSGAPTGIYQPQHF
NA | TRBJ1-4 | many | TRBV30 | TGTGCCTGGAGTAGGTCGAGATGGGAACTGTTTTTT | CAWSRSRWELFF